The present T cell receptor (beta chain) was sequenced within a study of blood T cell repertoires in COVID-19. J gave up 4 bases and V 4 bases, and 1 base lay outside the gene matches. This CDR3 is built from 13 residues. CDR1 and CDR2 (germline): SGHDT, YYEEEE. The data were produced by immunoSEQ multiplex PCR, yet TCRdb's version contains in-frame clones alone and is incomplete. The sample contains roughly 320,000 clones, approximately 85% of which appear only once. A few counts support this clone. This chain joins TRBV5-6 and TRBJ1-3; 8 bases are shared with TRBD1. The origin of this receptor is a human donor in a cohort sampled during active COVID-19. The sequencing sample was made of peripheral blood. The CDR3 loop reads CASSRDRGNTIYF. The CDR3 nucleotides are TGTGCCAGCAGCCGGGACAGGGGAAACACCATATATTTT.